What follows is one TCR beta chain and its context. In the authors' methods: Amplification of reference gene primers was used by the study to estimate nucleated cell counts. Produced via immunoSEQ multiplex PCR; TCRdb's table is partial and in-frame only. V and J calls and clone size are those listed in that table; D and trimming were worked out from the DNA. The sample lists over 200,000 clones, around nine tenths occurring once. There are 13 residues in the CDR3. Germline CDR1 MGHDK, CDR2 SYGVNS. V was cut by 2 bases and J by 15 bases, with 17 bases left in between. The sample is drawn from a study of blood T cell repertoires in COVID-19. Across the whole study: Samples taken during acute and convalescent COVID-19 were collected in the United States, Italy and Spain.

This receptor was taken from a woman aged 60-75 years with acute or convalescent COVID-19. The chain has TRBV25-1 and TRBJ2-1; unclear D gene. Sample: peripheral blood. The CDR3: CASSEVLETRRFF. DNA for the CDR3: TGTGCCAGCAGTGAAGTTTTAGAGACTCGCCGGTTCTTC.